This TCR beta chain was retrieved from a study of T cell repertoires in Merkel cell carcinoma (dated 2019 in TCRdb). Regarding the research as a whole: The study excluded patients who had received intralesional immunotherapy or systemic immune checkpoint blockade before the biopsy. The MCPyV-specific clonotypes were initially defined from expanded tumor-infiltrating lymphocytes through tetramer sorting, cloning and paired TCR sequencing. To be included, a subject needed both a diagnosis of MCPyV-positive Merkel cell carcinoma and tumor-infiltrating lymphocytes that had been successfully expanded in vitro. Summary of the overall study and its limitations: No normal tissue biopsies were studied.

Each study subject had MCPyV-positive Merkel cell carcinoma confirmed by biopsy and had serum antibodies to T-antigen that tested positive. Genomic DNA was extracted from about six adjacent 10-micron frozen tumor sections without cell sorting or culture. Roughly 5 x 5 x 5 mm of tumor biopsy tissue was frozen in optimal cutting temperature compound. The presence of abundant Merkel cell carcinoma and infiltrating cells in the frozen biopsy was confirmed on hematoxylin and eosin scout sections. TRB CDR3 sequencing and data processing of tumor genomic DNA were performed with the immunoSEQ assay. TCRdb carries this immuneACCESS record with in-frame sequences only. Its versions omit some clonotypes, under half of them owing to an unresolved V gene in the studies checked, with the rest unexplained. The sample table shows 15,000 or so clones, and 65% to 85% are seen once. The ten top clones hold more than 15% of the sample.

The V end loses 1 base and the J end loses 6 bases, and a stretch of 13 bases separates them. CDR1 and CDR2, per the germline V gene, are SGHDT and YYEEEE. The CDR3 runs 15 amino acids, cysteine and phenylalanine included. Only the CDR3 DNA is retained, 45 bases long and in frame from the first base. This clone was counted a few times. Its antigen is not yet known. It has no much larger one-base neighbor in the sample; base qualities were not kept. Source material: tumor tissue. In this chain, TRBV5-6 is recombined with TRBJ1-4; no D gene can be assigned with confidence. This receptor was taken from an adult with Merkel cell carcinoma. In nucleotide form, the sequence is TGTGCCAGCAGCTTGATGACAACGTTCGATGAAAAACTGTTTTTT. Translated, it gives CASSLMTTFDEKLFF.